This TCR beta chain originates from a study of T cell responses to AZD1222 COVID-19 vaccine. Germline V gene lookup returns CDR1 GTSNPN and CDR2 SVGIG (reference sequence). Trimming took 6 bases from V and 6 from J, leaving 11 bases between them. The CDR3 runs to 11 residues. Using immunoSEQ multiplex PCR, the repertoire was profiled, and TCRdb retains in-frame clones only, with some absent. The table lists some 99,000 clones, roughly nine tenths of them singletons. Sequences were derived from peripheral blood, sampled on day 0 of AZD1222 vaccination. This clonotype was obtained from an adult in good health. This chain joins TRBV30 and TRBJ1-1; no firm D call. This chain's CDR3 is CACATFAEAFF. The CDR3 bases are TGTGCCTGTGCCACGTTCGCTGAAGCTTTCTTT.